This T cell receptor (beta chain) is from a study of chemoradiotherapy in HPV16-positive cancers. Whole-study results and caveats: HPV-specific T cells were functionally defined from only a couple of HPV16-positive patients. Better recurrence-free survival went with HPV-responsive T-cell expansion in HPV16-positive patients. Non-HPV-specific T cells did not expand in tumors during treatment, whereas candidate HPV-specific clones and E7-related motifs did.

The data were produced by immunoSEQ multiplex PCR, yet TCRdb's version contains in-frame clones alone and is incomplete. The sample yields some 30,000 clones, about 85% seen once. As concerns this clone: Its antigen is not identified.

The sequences come from blood, collected from a patient who underwent chemoradiotherapy. The sequence came from a human donor with HPV-associated anogenital cancer.

DNA for the CDR3: TGTGCCAGTAGTCCGCCGGGACTAGCGGGGGGAGAGCAGTACTTC. Translation: CASSPPGLAGGEQYF. The J gene is TRBJ2-7, the V gene TRBV19, with TRBD2 matching 15 bases. Germline V gene data show CDR1 as LNHDA and CDR2 as SQIVND (reference sequence). The CDR3 contains 15 residues. V was pared by 5 bases and J by 7 bases, with 6 bases of the junction left unmatched.